These 17 T cell receptor beta chains originate from one sample sequenced in a study of T cells in narcolepsy. The assay was immunoSEQ multiplex PCR, and TCRdb's table has in-frame clones only and misses some. The table includes roughly 25,000 clones, approximately 85% detected once. Sequenced input: CD45RA- memory CD4+ T cells from PBMCs. These receptor sequences come from a human donor with narcolepsy.

A single count supports this clone. The genes are TRBV6-1 and TRBJ2-2; a possible D gene is TRBD2 (5 bases). CDR1 is MNHNS and CDR2 is SASEGT in the germline V gene. Trimming left V 10 bases short and J 0 bases short, with 12 bases between. The CDR3 extends over 14 amino acids. The CDR3 is CATAQRANTGELFF. The CDR3 DNA reads TGTGCCACCGCCCAGAGGGCGAACACCGGGGAGCTGTTTTTT.

The rearrangement uses TRBV7-2 and TRBJ2-6, with D possibly TRBD2 on 7 matching bases. Trimming left V 5 bases short and J 2 bases short, with 13 bases between. There are 16 residues in the CDR3. Germline CDR1 is SGHTA and CDR2 is FQGNSA. The CDR3 sequence is CASSQGGGTGANVLTF. CDR3 DNA: TGTGCCAGCAGCCAAGGGGGAGGGACTGGGGCCAACGTCCTGACTTTC.

J is TRBJ2-7 and V is TRBV2; TRBD2 agrees at 13 bases. Per germline, CDR1 SNHLY and CDR2 FYNNEI. The CDR3 extends over 19 amino acids. Trimming at V came to 5 bases and at J to 5 bases, leaving 18 bases not matched to a gene. The CDR3, as DNA: TGTGCCAGCAGTCCCAACATCCCTGAGACTAGCGGGAGGCTCAACGAGCAGTACTTC. Encoded protein: CASSPNIPETSGRLNEQYF.

Only one count was recorded for this clone. This chain connects TRBV6-5 to TRBJ1-1, with D possibly matching TRBD1 (6 bases). CDR3 length equals 12 residues. Per the germline V gene, CDR1 is MNHEY and CDR2 is SVGAGI. V lost 7 bases, J lost 1 base, and 7 bases lay in between. CDR3 in amino acids: CASMGANTEAFF. CDR3 nucleotide sequence: TGTGCCAGCATGGGGGCGAACACTGAAGCTTTCTTT.

The chain links TRBV11-2 to TRBJ2-7; 13 bases agree with TRBD2. Germline V lookup: CDR1 SGHAT, CDR2 FQNNGV. The J segment lost 5 bases and the V segment lost 7 bases, leaving 8 bases of the junction unmatched. The CDR3 spans 15 residues. CDR3 loop: CASTSWGTSGNEQYF. CDR3 in DNA: TGTGCCAGCACTTCTTGGGGGACTAGCGGGAACGAGCAGTACTTC. Full variable domain (missing parts from reference TRBV11-2 and TRBJ2-7): EAGVAQSPRYKIIEKRQSVAFWCNPISGHATLYWYQQILGQGPKLLIQFQNNGVVDDSQLPKDRFSAERLKGVDSTLKIQPAKLEDSAVYLCASTSWGTSGNEQYFGPGTRLTVT.

V usage is TRBV6-1 and J usage is TRBJ2-2, with D possibly matching TRBD2 (7 bases). Trimming took 2 bases from V and 4 from J, leaving 8 bases between them. Germline loops: CDR1 MNHNS, CDR2 SASEGT. The CDR3 totals 14 residues. DNA of the CDR3: TGTGCCAGCAGTGAAAGGGGGGGCACCGGGGAGCTGTTTTTT. It specifies CASSERGGTGELFF.

V and J are TRBV6-1 and TRBJ1-2; D is undetermined. The CDR3 loop spans 12 amino acids. The germline V and J ends were trimmed by 8 bases and 3 bases, with 10 bases remaining between them. Germline V gene sequence: CDR1 MNHNS, CDR2 SASEGT. CDR3: CASDLSYYGYTF. CDR3 DNA sequence: TGTGCCAGCGACTTGTCTTACTATGGCTACACCTTC.

V and J are TRBV5-6 and TRBJ2-1; the D is unclear. Germline V gene data show CDR1 as SGHDT and CDR2 as YYEEEE. Trimming removed 2 bases from V and 4 bases from J, with 13 bases in between. CDR3 length: 15 amino acids. This chain's CDR3 is CASSFSPTTYNEQFF. The CDR3, as DNA: TGTGCCAGCAGCTTTAGTCCCACTACGTACAATGAGCAGTTCTTC.

The V call is TRBV7-9, the J call TRBJ2-1; D unresolved. Germline values: CDR1 SEHNR, CDR2 FQNEAQ (reference sequence). The V end lost 5 bases, the J end lost 0 bases, and 8 bases lay between the germline ends. The CDR3 extends over 14 amino acids. The CDR3 spells CASSPKSSYNEQFF. The CDR3 region has the DNA TGTGCCAGCAGCCCAAAGAGCTCCTACAATGAGCAGTTCTTC.

J is TRBJ2-2 and V is TRBV5-4; D might be TRBD1 (5 bases). Looked up from germline, CDR1 is SGHNT and CDR2 is YYREEE (reference sequence). This CDR3 contains 16 residues. Trimming took off 0 bases at V and 1 base at J, with 10 bases between the two ends. The CDR3 is CASSLGQGQNTGELFF. The CDR3 nucleotides read TGTGCCAGCAGCTTGGGCCAGGGCCAGAACACCGGGGAGCTGTTTTTT.

The rearrangement links TRBV5-1 to TRBJ1-1; D is possibly TRBD1 (5 bases). The CDR3 extends over 12 amino acids. The V and J ends lost 3 bases and 5 bases respectively, with 8 bases between them. The germline V gene encodes CDR1 SGHRS and CDR2 YFSETQ. The CDR3 spells CASSSRQTEAFF. As DNA, the CDR3 is TGCGCCAGCAGCTCGCGACAGACTGAAGCTTTCTTT.

DNA for the CDR3: TGTGCCAGCCAACCAGACATAAACTATGGCTACACCTTC. Residues: CASQPDINYGYTF. The chain is built from TRBV19 and TRBJ1-2, with no clear D. V was clipped by 9 bases and J by 2 bases, with 13 bases between them. CDR1 is LNHDA, CDR2 SQIVND, per germline (reference sequence). The CDR3 is made up of 13 amino acids. The entire variable domain, with the rest obtained from reference TRBV19 and TRBJ1-2, is as follows: DGGITQSPKYLFRKEGQNVTLSCEQNLNHDAMYWYRQDPGQGLRLIYYSQIVNDFQKGDIAEGYSVSREKKESFPLTVTSAQKNPTAFYLCASQPDINYGYTFGSGTRLTVV.

This chain connects TRBV9 to TRBJ2-5; TRBD1 matches 7 bases. The ends lost 0 bases at V and 3 bases at J; junction bases unmatched: 2. CDR3 length: 14 amino acids. Germline V CDR1 and CDR2: SGDLS, YYNGEE. CDR3 bases: TGTGCCAGCAGCGTAGGGGACAGCAAAGAGACCCAGTACTTC. This gives the protein CASSVGDSKETQYF.

The chain employs TRBV7-9 and TRBJ1-2, with 12 bases fitting TRBD1. This CDR3 has 16 residues. Germline V gene data show CDR1 as SEHNR and CDR2 as FQNEAQ (reference sequence). The V gene end was trimmed by 7 bases and the J gene end by 8 bases; junction bases not matched to a gene: 14. The CDR3 sequence: CASNRPGTGGVLGYTF. CDR3 DNA sequence: TGTGCCAGCAACAGACCGGGGACAGGGGGCGTATTAGGCTACACCTTC.

The chain links TRBV28 to TRBJ2-5; D ambiguous. The J call may be mistaken, given a closer DNA end match to TRBJ2-7. CDR3 length: 11 residues. From germline, CDR1 is MDHEN and CDR2 SYDVKM. CDR3 protein: CASRGMREQYF. CDR3 bases: TGTGCCAGCAGGGGCATGCGCGAGCAGTACTTC.

On this clone: The same CDR3 also results from other DNA sequences found in this sample. The chain recombines TRBV2 with TRBJ2-2; 7 positions agree with TRBD1. The CDR3 runs to 14 residues. Germline V gene sequence: CDR1 SNHLY, CDR2 FYNNEI. Losses at the gene ends were 9 bases for V and 4 bases for J; bases not matched to a gene: 8. The chain's CDR3 is CASARGRSTGELFF. The DNA of the CDR3 is TGTGCCAGTGCTAGGGGGCGCAGCACCGGGGAGCTGTTTTTT. Drawing the rest from reference TRBV2 and TRBJ2-2, the complete variable domain is EPEVTQTPSHQVTQMGQEVILRCVPISNHLYFYWYRQILGQKVEFLVSFYNNEISEKSEIFDDQFSVERPDGSNFTLKIRSTKLEDSAMYFCASARGRSTGELFFGEGSRLTVL.

This sequence joins TRBV19 and TRBJ1-4; maybe TRBD1 (5 bases). The V end lost 7 bases, the J end lost 8 bases, and 11 bases lay between the germline ends. CDR1 is LNHDA, CDR2 SQIVND, per germline (reference sequence). The CDR3 totals 12 residues. DNA of the CDR3: TGTGCCAGTACCTCGGAGGGGGAAAAACTGTTTTTT. This codes for CASTSEGEKLFF.